The 28 T cell receptor beta chains below all came from one sample that was sequenced in a study of blood T cell repertoires in COVID-19. The protocol was immunoSEQ multiplex PCR, while the TCRdb copy is restricted to in-frame clones and leaves out a portion. The data hold under 150,000 clones, with roughly 84% observed a single time. Sequenced material: peripheral blood. These receptors all come from a woman at least 80 years old with acute or convalescent COVID-19.

The V call is TRBV6-5, the J call TRBJ2-4; a weak D match, TRBD1 (6 bases). The germline V gene has CDR1 MNHEY and CDR2 SVGAGI. The CDR3 length is 12 residues. V lost 7 bases and J lost 6, with 10 bases in between. CDR3 bases: TGTGCCAGCATGGACAGAAGAAACATTCAGTACTTC. This sequence encodes CASMDRRNIQYF.

The gene calls are TRBV3-1 (or the pseudogene TRBV3-2) and TRBJ2-1, with TRBD1 as a possible D gene (6 bases). Germline lookup yields CDR1 LGHDT and CDR2 YNNKEL (reference sequence). V lost 0 bases and J lost 8, with 14 bases in between. This CDR3 spans 15 amino acids. The CDR3 loop is CASSQDFGRGDEQFF. The CDR3 coding sequence is TGTGCCAGCAGCCAAGATTTCGGCAGGGGCGATGAGCAGTTCTTC.

This sequence joins TRBV19 and TRBJ2-7; TRBD1 aligns across 12 bases. Germline CDR1 LNHDA, CDR2 SQIVND (reference sequence). CDR3 length: 15 amino acids. With 7 bases clipped from V and 6 bases from J, the junction kept 10 bases outside the gene matches. CDR3 sequence: CASTYRGTGGGEQYF. CDR3 coding DNA: TGTGCCAGTACTTATAGAGGGACAGGGGGCGGCGAGCAGTACTTC.

The chain couples TRBV12-1 to TRBJ1-5. TRBV12-1 is termed a pseudogene. CDR3 size: 15 residues. CDR3 sequence: CASTTSGILYQPQHF. As DNA, the CDR3 is TGTGCCAGCACCACCTCGGGGATTTTATATCAGCCCCAGCATTTT.

V gene TRBV11-3 combines with J gene TRBJ2-1; 8 bases are a match to TRBD2. Trimming at V came to 5 bases and at J to 7 bases, leaving 7 bases not matched to a gene. Germline V gives CDR1 SGHNT, CDR2 YENEEA. The CDR3 is made up of 14 amino acids. This CDR3 reads CASSRAGAHNEQFF. In nucleotides, the CDR3 is TGTGCCAGCAGCCGAGCGGGAGCTCATAATGAGCAGTTCTTC.

The V gene is TRBV7-9, the J gene TRBJ1-6; D is unclear. In germline, CDR1 is SEHNR, CDR2 FQNEAQ (reference sequence). The CDR3 loop spans 14 amino acids. V was cut by 0 bases and J by 8 bases, with 8 bases left in between. The CDR3 reads CASSLARRDSPLHF. The CDR3 DNA sequence: TGTGCCAGCAGCTTAGCGCGTCGGGATTCACCCCTCCACTTT. Looking up the rest from reference TRBV7-9 and TRBJ1-6 gives the full variable domain: DTGVSQNPRHKITKRGQNVTFRCDPISEHNRLYWYRQTLGQGPEFLTYFQNEAQLEKSRLLSDRFSAERPKGSFSTLEIQRTEQGDSAMYLCASSLARRDSPLHFGNGTRLTVT.

This chain joins TRBV10-3 and TRBJ1-6, with 9 positions matching TRBD1. V lost 0 bases and J lost 7; bases outside the gene matches: 1. CDR3 length: 15 amino acids. Germline V CDR1 and CDR2: ENHRY, SYGVKD. CDR3 DNA sequence: TGTGCCATCAGTGAGTCCGGACAGGGGAATTCACCCCTCCACTTT. Protein sequence: CAISESGQGNSPLHF.

The chain couples TRBV3-1 (or the pseudogene TRBV3-2) to TRBJ2-7; 10 bases are a match to TRBD2. The CDR3 length is 18 residues. The junction had 13 bases not matched to a gene; V was cut back by 0 bases and J by 5 bases. Germline values: CDR1 LGHDT, CDR2 YNNKEL (reference sequence). The CDR3 DNA is TGTGCCAGCAGCCAAGATGGGGGGCTAGCGGGAGTGGTTAACGAGCAGTACTTC. It translates to CASSQDGGLAGVVNEQYF.

V gene TRBV19 combines with J gene TRBJ2-1; 12 nucleotides agree with TRBD2. From germline, CDR1 is LNHDA and CDR2 SQIVND (reference sequence). The CDR3 has 19 amino acids. After removal of 6 bases from V and 2 bases from J, the junction contained 14 bases not matched to a gene. Here the CDR3 reads CASRGATGLAGGPYNEQFF. The CDR3, as DNA: TGTGCCAGTAGGGGTGCCACGGGGCTAGCGGGAGGGCCCTACAATGAGCAGTTCTTC. Complete variable domain (other parts from reference TRBV19 and TRBJ2-1): DGGITQSPKYLFRKEGQNVTLSCEQNLNHDAMYWYRQDPGQGLRLIYYSQIVNDFQKGDIAEGYSVSREKKESFPLTVTSAQKNPTAFYLCASRGATGLAGGPYNEQFFGPGTRLTVL.

The chain recombines TRBV12-3 or TRBV12-4 with TRBJ1-1; a weak D match, TRBD1 (5 bases). This CDR3 is built from 13 residues. Trimming pared 6 bases from V and 1 base from J, leaving 9 bases between. CDR3 protein: CASSPTGNTEAFF. DNA for the CDR3: TGTGCCAGCAGCCCAACAGGGAACACTGAAGCTTTCTTT.

This chain connects TRBV3-1 (or the pseudogene TRBV3-2) to TRBJ1-2; D is unclear. The CDR3 is 14 amino acids. Germline V lookup: CDR1 LGHDT, CDR2 YNNKEL (reference sequence). The V and J ends lost 6 bases and 0 bases respectively, with 11 bases between them. This chain's CDR3 is CASRHASSNYGYTF. The CDR3 DNA reads TGTGCCAGCAGGCACGCGTCCTCTAACTATGGCTACACCTTC.

The gene calls are TRBV6-5 and TRBJ2-1; 11 positions agree with TRBD2. The CDR3 has 15 amino acids. The V and J ends lost 5 bases and 6 bases, in that order; junction bases with no gene match: 6. Germline loops: CDR1 MNHEY, CDR2 SVGAGI. This chain's CDR3 is CASSSSGGARNEQFF. The CDR3 region has the DNA TGTGCCAGCAGTAGTAGCGGGGGGGCCCGCAATGAGCAGTTCTTC.

This clone was observed a single time. The chain recombines TRBV5-1 with TRBJ1-5, with D perhaps TRBD1 (5 bases). CDR1 SGHRS and CDR2 YFSETQ come from the germline V gene. The CDR3 covers 16 residues. Trimming took off 1 base at V and 3 bases at J, with 14 bases between the two ends. The CDR3 is CASSLLGGEVNQPQHF. CDR3 nucleotides: TGCGCCAGCAGCTTGTTGGGGGGTGAAGTCAATCAGCCCCAGCATTTT.

This chain links TRBV9 with TRBJ1-1; the match to TRBD1 covers 7 bases. Germline V gene data show CDR1 as SGDLS and CDR2 as YYNGEE. V was pared by 0 bases and J by 1 base, with 6 bases of the junction left unmatched. CDR3 length: 16 residues. In DNA, the CDR3 is TGTGCCAGCAGCGTAGAGGACAGGCGGTCGAACACTGAAGCTTTCTTT. Protein: CASSVEDRRSNTEAFF.

This rearrangement joins TRBV5-1 to TRBJ1-3, with D possibly matching TRBD1 (6 bases). The CDR3 is 16 amino acids. V dropped 5 bases and J dropped 0 bases, with 15 bases sitting between them. CDR1 and CDR2 (germline): SGHRS, YFSETQ. The CDR3 reads CASSLSLDSSGNTIYF. As DNA, the CDR3 is TGCGCCAGCAGTCTCTCCTTGGACAGCTCTGGAAACACCATATATTTT.

V and J are TRBV7-9 and TRBJ2-2; D unclear. Germline assignment: CDR1 SEHNR and CDR2 FQNEAQ (reference sequence). V lost 11 bases to trimming and J lost 1 base, with 11 bases between them. This CDR3 contains 13 residues. CDR3 DNA sequence: TGTGCCCTGACTCCCCTGAACACCGGGGAGCTGTTTTTT. It translates to CALTPLNTGELFF.

The chain employs TRBV19 and TRBJ1-5; D is undetermined. The CDR3 runs 14 residues. Per the germline V gene, CDR1 is LNHDA and CDR2 is SQIVND (reference sequence). V was trimmed by 5 bases and J by 3 bases, leaving 11 bases between them. This chain's CDR3 is CASSPRGINQPQHF. The CDR3 bases are TGTGCCAGTAGTCCTCGCGGGATCAATCAGCCCCAGCATTTT.

This rearrangement joins TRBV14 to TRBJ2-3, with 8 bases fitting TRBD2. Losses at the gene ends were 5 bases for V and 1 base for J; bases not matched to a gene: 8. The germline V gene has CDR1 SGHDN and CDR2 FVKESK. The CDR3 extends over 16 amino acids. CDR3 protein: CASSSQLAAGTDTQYF. CDR3 nucleotides: TGTGCCAGCAGCTCTCAACTAGCGGCCGGCACAGATACGCAGTATTTT.

The V gene is TRBV7-9, the J gene TRBJ1-2; D call uncertain. V was trimmed by 7 bases and J by 3 bases, leaving 18 bases between them. This CDR3 is built from 15 residues. Germline V lookup: CDR1 SEHNR, CDR2 FQNEAQ (reference sequence). The CDR3 sequence is CASTIAGLGDYGYTF. The CDR3 DNA reads TGTGCCAGCACTATCGCTGGACTTGGGGACTATGGCTACACCTTC.

This rearrangement joins TRBV24-1 to TRBJ2-3; 9 positions agree with TRBD2. V was pared by 3 bases and J by 4 bases, with 10 bases of the junction left unmatched. This CDR3 has 17 residues. Germline values: CDR1 KGHDR, CDR2 SFDVKD. CDR3 amino acids: CATSDRYSAGGADTQYF. For the CDR3, the DNA is TGTGCCACCAGTGATCGCTATTCAGCGGGGGGAGCAGATACGCAGTATTTT.

The V gene is TRBV7-2, the J gene TRBJ1-2; possible D gene TRBD1, 5 bases. The V gene lost 8 bases and the J gene lost 0 bases, with 7 bases spanning the gap. This CDR3 region has 12 residues. Germline lookup yields CDR1 SGHTA and CDR2 FQGNSA. CDR3 in amino acids: CASRRANYGYTF. As DNA, the CDR3 is TGTGCCAGCCGCAGGGCTAACTATGGCTACACCTTC.

This clone appeared once. The chain combines TRBV6-2 or TRBV6-3 with TRBJ2-3; D gene uncertain. This CDR3 region has 13 residues. V lost 4 bases and J 2 bases, leaving 7 bases between the germline ends. Germline V gene lookup returns CDR1 MNHEY and CDR2 SVGEGT. CDR3 DNA: TGTGCCAGCAGTTCTCAGTACACAGATACGCAGTATTTT. Protein product: CASSSQYTDTQYF.

This chain links TRBV5-1 with TRBJ2-3; D may be TRBD1 (6 bases). Trimming left V 5 bases short and J 0 bases short, with 10 bases between. The CDR3 extends over 14 amino acids. Germline V gives CDR1 SGHRS, CDR2 YFSETQ. The DNA for the CDR3 is TGCGCCAGCAGGCAGGGGTGGAGCACAGATACGCAGTATTTT. Translating gives CASRQGWSTDTQYF.

The V gene is TRBV4-3, the J gene TRBJ2-5; the match to TRBD2 covers 14 bases. The germline gives CDR1 LGHNA, CDR2 YSLEER. The CDR3 has 20 amino acids. Trimming took 3 bases from V and 0 from J; bases not matched to a gene: 12. This CDR3 reads CASSHYGLAGGTDYQETQYF. Written as DNA, the CDR3 is TGCGCCAGCAGCCATTACGGACTAGCGGGGGGCACTGACTACCAAGAGACCCAGTACTTC.

The gene calls are TRBV19 and TRBJ1-2, with 10 bases that match TRBD1. This CDR3 has 15 residues. V gave up 3 bases and J gave up 8 bases; unmatched junction bases: 9. The germline V gene encodes CDR1 LNHDA and CDR2 SQIVND (reference sequence). The CDR3 DNA reads TGTGCCAGTAGTATCGCCGGGACAGGGGACCGGGGCTACACCTTC. Translated, it gives CASSIAGTGDRGYTF.

In its sample, this clone was seen once. V gene TRBV18 combines with J gene TRBJ2-7, with D possibly being TRBD1 (5 bases). Trimming removed 6 bases at V and 1 base at J, with 13 bases between. The CDR3 is made up of 14 amino acids. Germline-derived CDR1 and CDR2 are KGHSH and LQKENI. In nucleotides, the CDR3 is TGTGCCAGCTCTTCGAAGGGGTTTTCCTACGAGCAGTACTTC. Its translation: CASSSKGFSYEQYF.

The chain is built from TRBV3-1 (or the pseudogene TRBV3-2) and TRBJ1-2; 9 nucleotides agree with TRBD1. The CDR3 has 13 amino acids. V shed 7 bases, J shed 5 bases, and the junction held 5 bases outside the gene matches. The germline CDR1 and CDR2 sequences are LGHDT and YNNKEL (reference sequence). In DNA, the CDR3 is TGTGCCAGCACCCGGACAGGGGAGTATGGCTACACCTTC. This encodes CASTRTGEYGYTF.

V is TRBV5-4 and J is TRBJ1-2; 9 positions match TRBD1. Germline assignment: CDR1 SGHNT and CDR2 YYREEE (reference sequence). CDR3 length equals 13 residues. Trimming removed 2 bases from V and 7 bases from J; junction bases left unmatched: 3. Written as DNA, the CDR3 is TGTGCCAGCAGCTTAGGGACAGGGACTGGCTACACCTTC. Its protein product is CASSLGTGTGYTF.